This T cell receptor (beta chain) originates from a study of blood T cell repertoires in COVID-19. Using immunoSEQ multiplex PCR, the repertoire was profiled, and TCRdb retains in-frame clones only, with some absent. The data show 150,000 to 200,000 clones, with roughly 82% seen just once and less than 5.5% held by the top ten. With 4 bases clipped from V and 5 bases from J, the junction kept 8 bases outside the gene matches. In germline, CDR1 is SEHNR, CDR2 FQNEAQ (reference sequence). The CDR3 has 14 amino acids. The receptor comes from a woman in her sixties or seventies with acute COVID-19. Sequenced: PBMCs or T cells enriched from blood (not recorded which). The chain combines TRBV7-9 with TRBJ2-7, with 7 bases that match TRBD1. CDR3 amino acids: CASSSRTGGHEQYF. Here the CDR3 DNA reads TGTGCCAGCAGCTCCAGGACAGGTGGCCACGAGCAGTACTTC.